The 16 T cell receptor beta chains below come from one sample, sequenced in a study of shared clonotypes between healthy human individuals. Some clones are missing from TCRdb's copy, which holds only in-frame ones; the method was immunoSEQ multiplex PCR. The table includes 750,000 to 1,000,000 clones, almost 95% detected once. Naive CD8 cells lacked CD45RO and underwent positive selection for CCR7, leaving out terminally differentiated effector memory CD45RA+ cells. The sample was naive CD8+ T cells sorted from blood. The origin of the receptors is a man younger than 45 in good health.

The rearrangement links TRBV5-8 to TRBJ2-1; D ambiguous. CDR1 is SGHTS, CDR2 YDEGEE, per germline. The CDR3 spans 11 residues. Trimming shortened V by 4 bases and J by 9 bases, and 8 bases separated the two germline ends. The CDR3 coding sequence is TGTGCCAGCAGCGTACAGTTTGAGCAGTTCTTC. Translated: CASSVQFEQFF.

This chain uses TRBV27 with TRBJ2-1; no reliable D call. CDR1 MNHEY and CDR2 SMNVEV come from the germline V gene (reference sequence). V was cut by 6 bases and J by 6 bases, with 24 bases left in between. The length of the CDR3 is 17 residues. In nucleotides, the CDR3 is TGTGCCAGCAGCATCCTCCCACTCCCCCAAATAGTCAATGAGCAGTTCTTC. It is translated as CASSILPLPQIVNEQFF.

This sequence joins TRBV18 and TRBJ1-5, with D possibly being TRBD1 (5 bases). V dropped 6 bases and J dropped 1 base, with 7 bases sitting between them. The V gene's germline CDR1 is KGHSH and CDR2 LQKENI. The CDR3 spans 13 residues. The CDR3 DNA is TGTGCCAGCTCTAGGGACAGCAATCAGCCCCAGCATTTT. It codes for CASSRDSNQPQHF.

The chain has TRBV4-1 and TRBJ2-2; TRBD2 might be the D (5 bases). This CDR3 has 16 residues. Trimming took off 2 bases at V and 1 base at J, with 11 bases between the two ends. Germline CDR1 and CDR2: MGHRA and YSYEKL. The CDR3 coding sequence is TGCGCCAGCAGCCAAATTACCGAGGGGAACACCGGGGAGCTGTTTTTT. The encoded protein is CASSQITEGNTGELFF.

V and J are TRBV9 and TRBJ2-7; D is possibly TRBD1 or TRBD2 (5 bases each). The CDR3 contains 15 residues. Looked up from germline, CDR1 is SGDLS and CDR2 is YYNGEE. V lost 0 bases, J lost 1 base, and 11 bases lay in between. The CDR3 DNA reads as TGTGCCAGCAGCGTAGGGGACGGGACGTCCTACGAGCAGTACTTC. Its translation: CASSVGDGTSYEQYF. Full variable domain (outside the CDR3, taken from reference TRBV9 and TRBJ2-7): DSGVTQTPKHLITATGQRVTLRCSPRSGDLSVYWYQQSLDQGLQFLIQYYNGEERAKGNILERFSAQQFPDLHSELNLSSLELGDSALYFCASSVGDGTSYEQYFGPGTRLTVT.

This chain connects TRBV4-1 to TRBJ2-7, with a possible D match to TRBD1 (5 bases). The V end lost 3 bases, the J end lost 3 bases, and 9 bases lay between the germline ends. The CDR3 extends over 13 amino acids. Germline CDR1 reads MGHRA; CDR2 reads YSYEKL. CDR3 loop: CASSQGQIYEQYF. CDR3 nucleotide sequence: TGCGCCAGCAGCCAGGGGCAAATCTACGAGCAGTACTTC.

The chain combines TRBV30 with TRBJ1-3; TRBD1 might be the D (5 bases). Trimming pared 4 bases from V and 8 bases from J, leaving 12 bases between. CDR3 length: 12 amino acids. Germline-derived CDR1 and CDR2 are GTSNPN and SVGIG (reference sequence). The CDR3 spells CAWTWDRDTIYF. The CDR3 DNA is TGTGCCTGGACTTGGGACCGTGACACCATATATTTT.

The rearrangement links TRBV7-8 to TRBJ1-4; 8 nucleotides agree with TRBD1. J lost 8 bases, V lost 5 bases, and 7 bases had no gene match. The germline CDR1 and CDR2 sequences are SGHVS and FQNEAQ. This CDR3 has 14 amino acids. CDR3 in amino acids: CASSVDRGGEKLFF. The CDR3 nucleotides are TGTGCCAGCAGCGTAGACAGGGGTGGCGAAAAACTGTTTTTT.

The CDR3 DNA reads as TGTGCCAGTTCAGGGGGTAGTAACCACAATGAGCAGTTCTTC. This encodes CASSGGSNHNEQFF. The chain has TRBV9 and TRBJ2-1, with 7 bases lining up with TRBD1. The CDR3 is 14 residues long. V lost 8 bases and J lost 5; bases outside the gene matches: 10. From germline, CDR1 is SGDLS and CDR2 YYNGEE. Filled out from reference TRBV9 and TRBJ2-1, the complete variable domain reads DSGVTQTPKHLITATGQRVTLRCSPRSGDLSVYWYQQSLDQGLQFLIQYYNGEERAKGNILERFSAQQFPDLHSELNLSSLELGDSALYFCASSGGSNHNEQFFGPGTRLTVL.

This clone was seen just once. The chain is built from TRBV28 and TRBJ2-1; the match to TRBD2 covers 8 bases. The germline CDR1 and CDR2 sequences are MDHEN and SYDVKM. CDR3 size: 16 residues. V gave up 5 bases and J gave up 1 base; unmatched junction bases: 7. CDR3 nucleotide sequence: TGTGCCAGCAGTCGCCCGGGACTAGGGTCCTACAATGAGCAGTTCTTC. This codes for CASSRPGLGSYNEQFF.

This clone has only one observation. CDR3 DNA sequence: TGTGCCAGCAGCCTGGGACTAGCGGGAGGCGTCTACAATGAGCAGTTCTTC. Translation gives CASSLGLAGGVYNEQFF. V is TRBV13 and J is TRBJ2-1; 15 nucleotides line up with TRBD2. Germline assignment: CDR1 PRHDT and CDR2 FYEKMQ (reference sequence). CDR3 size: 17 residues. J gave up 3 bases and V 5 bases, and 5 bases lay outside the gene matches.

V usage is TRBV27 and J usage is TRBJ2-5; D may correspond to TRBD1 or TRBD2 (5 bases each). Between the trimmed V and J ends, which lost 6 bases and 4 bases, there was a span of 15 bases. The CDR3 is 14 residues long. Germline CDR1 and CDR2: MNHEY and SMNVEV (reference sequence). CDR3 coding DNA: TGTGCCAGCAGCCACGGATTCGGGGCAGAGACCCAGTACTTC. Residues: CASSHGFGAETQYF.

The chain links TRBV6-1 to TRBJ1-5; D perhaps matches TRBD1 (5 bases). This CDR3 has 14 residues. The ends were cut back, 3 bases at V and 4 bases at J, with 10 bases in the middle. From germline, CDR1 is MNHNS and CDR2 SASEGT. CDR3 in amino acids: CASSDVGANQPQHF. In nucleotides, the CDR3 is TGTGCCAGCAGTGACGTCGGGGCAAATCAGCCCCAGCATTTT.

This rearrangement joins TRBV9 to TRBJ2-3; possibly TRBD2 for D (6 bases). The CDR3 totals 18 residues. The germline V gene encodes CDR1 SGDLS and CDR2 YYNGEE. V lost 0 bases and J lost 1, with 18 bases in between. CDR3 DNA: TGTGCCAGCAGCGTAGTTGCTAGCGCGAGGTCCCGCACAGATACGCAGTATTTT. It encodes CASSVVASARSRTDTQYF.

This clone has just one count. This chain links TRBV19 with TRBJ2-2, with 9 bases lining up with TRBD2. Looked up from germline, CDR1 is LNHDA and CDR2 is SQIVND (reference sequence). The trim removed 8 bases at V and 4 bases at J, leaving 23 bases unmatched. The CDR3 sequence is 20 residues long. The CDR3, as DNA: TGTGCCAGTTTAGGGACTAGCCTCGGTGATAATTATGCGCGCACCGGGGAGCTGTTTTTT. It codes for CASLGTSLGDNYARTGELFF. Variable domain in full (rest from reference TRBV19 and TRBJ2-2): DGGITQSPKYLFRKEGQNVTLSCEQNLNHDAMYWYRQDPGQGLRLIYYSQIVNDFQKGDIAEGYSVSREKKESFPLTVTSAQKNPTAFYLCASLGTSLGDNYARTGELFFGEGSRLTVL.

This CDR3 reads CASSLPSTGAQANYGYTF. CDR3 bases: TGTGCCAGCAGTTTACCTTCGACAGGGGCGCAAGCTAACTATGGCTACACCTTC. The chain has TRBV28 and TRBJ1-2; the match to TRBD1 covers 8 bases. Germline assignment: CDR1 MDHEN and CDR2 SYDVKM. CDR3 size: 18 residues. The V segment lost 2 bases and the J segment 0 bases; nucleotides outside the gene matches: 11.